Described below is a single T cell receptor beta chain sequence and its context. The study drew participants aged roughly 18 to 95 years from around 24 US areas. Each participant's cohort was designated according to participant-reported clinical history. Profiling relied on immunoSEQ multiplex PCR, and the TCRdb table lists in-frame clones only, not all of them. The table records fewer than 250,000 clones, about 91% of them present only once. This sample is drawn from a study of blood T cell repertoires in COVID-19. Across the study: T cells, B-cell-depleted T cells, or PBMCs provided the cDNA or gDNA that served as material.

Trimming took 5 bases from V and 5 from J, leaving 19 bases between them. The CDR3 extends over 15 amino acids. CDR1 is SGHAT, CDR2 FQNNGV, per germline. The sequence came from a woman aged 25 to 39 with acute COVID-19. J is TRBJ2-7 and V is TRBV11-2; D possibly corresponds to TRBD1 (7 bases). Sequenced material: PBMCs or T cells enriched from blood (not recorded which). The DNA of the CDR3 is TGTGCCAGCAGCGATGCCGACAGGGACTTCCACGAGCAGTACTTC. Translating it yields CASSDADRDFHEQYF.